The table lists the clone carrying this T cell receptor beta chain with a few counts. Antigen unknown. This CDR3 contains 15 residues. Trimming removed 2 bases from V and 1 base from J, with 12 bases in between. Germline CDR1 and CDR2: MNHNS and SASEGT. This record comes from a study of T cell repertoires in cytomegalovirus infection. In the study overall: The authors used CMV epitopes that were HLA-C-restricted (recently identified) and HLA-B-restricted (well studied). Through public TCR beta signatures, both CMV infection and matching HLA type were indicated.

TCRdb reprocessed the reads via MiXCR and lists one record per CDR3 protein. Here the sample spans about a million distinct CDR3 sequences, approximately 31% being singletons. Points from the study as a whole: Carriage of CMV together with the relevant HLA was identifiable through cumulative public TCR beta family frequency. HLA-C-restricted TCR beta clonotypes specific for CMV led the ex vivo response.

Sequencing was performed on cultured CD8+ T cells from PBMCs, taken from culture after CMV antigen stimulation. The rearrangement links TRBV6-1 to TRBJ2-7; D uncertain. The receptor was isolated from a human donor in good health (CMV status not recorded). Some clones in this sample may be carry-over from other donors' samples. CDR3: CASSELRTGSYEQYF. For the CDR3, the DNA is TGTGCCAGCAGTGAACTCCGGACGGGTTCCTACGAGCAGTACTTC.